This T cell receptor (beta chain) was recovered during a study of blood T cell repertoires in COVID-19. Background on the study: Samples representing acute and convalescent COVID-19 were sourced from the United States, Italy and Spain. PBMCs, B-cell-depleted T cells, or T cells were the source of the cDNA or gDNA that made up the material.

Germline CDR1 and CDR2: KGHSH and LQKENI. V dropped 4 bases and J dropped 1 base, with 10 bases sitting between them. The length of the CDR3 is 14 residues. In the original processing: Nucleated cell number was recorded as an estimate derived from reference gene primer amplification. Clones were read by immunoSEQ multiplex PCR, and TCRdb kept only the in-frame ones, dropping some. Clone size and the V and J calls come from that table; the DNA yielded D and trimming. The repertoire includes a few hundred thousand clones, around nine tenths of them detected once, and roughly 9.8% sits in the top ten. The receptor was isolated from a middle-aged man who had recovered from COVID-19. The specimen was peripheral blood. The chain is built from TRBV18 and TRBJ1-1; D remains unclear. CDR3 coding DNA: TGTGCCAGCTCACTCACCGCCGGGAACACTGAAGCTTTCTTT. Translating gives CASSLTAGNTEAFF.